This TCR beta chain was observed in a study of T cell repertoires in cytomegalovirus infection. Background on the study: CMV infection together with matching HLA type was indicated by public TCR beta signatures. Study results and caveats: Carriers of CMV plus the relevant HLA were identified by cumulative public TCR beta family frequency. In two of eight donors, the top clonotype was HLA-C-restricted CMV-specific.

Remarks on this clonotype: Its specificity is not known.

This CDR3 is built from 15 residues. V was clipped by 1 base and J by 1 base, with 10 bases between them. CDR1 MGHDK and CDR2 SYGVNS come from the germline V gene. TCRdb reanalysed the reads using MiXCR and keeps one entry per CDR3 protein. The profile shows about 450,000 distinct CDR3 sequences, approximately 30% of them singletons. The chain combines TRBV25-1 with TRBJ1-1, with D hard to call. Sequencing was performed on PBMCs. This clonotype was sampled from a human donor in good health (CMV status not recorded). Some clones in this sample may be carry-over from other donors' samples. In DNA form, the CDR3 reads TGTGCCAGCAGTGAATGGGAGGTTAAGAACACTGAAGCTTTCTTT. The encoded protein is CASSEWEVKNTEAFF.